The clone carrying this T cell receptor beta chain turned up a few times. The sample is drawn from a study of blood T cells in healthy people across ages. The donors, aged 6 to 90, were healthy Caucasians from Russia. The authors ran a second PCR of roughly 7 to 11 cycles using a sample-barcoded 5' primer and a J-beta primer mix. The template-switch adaptor, which had 12 random nucleotides, put a tag on each cDNA molecule. Via MiXCR, TCRdb re-called the 5' RACE reads, giving one row per CDR3 protein. In the table there are fewer than 2 million distinct CDR3 sequences, about two fifths of which are singletons. The V gene lost 0 bases and the J gene lost 5 bases, with 8 bases spanning the gap. CDR3 size: 13 residues. The germline V gene has CDR1 SGHAT and CDR2 FQNNGV.

This sequence was found in a human donor in good health. The sequencing sample was made of blood. The chain couples TRBV11-2 to TRBJ2-7, with D uncertain. CDR3 in amino acids: CASSLDIRDEQYF. The CDR3 coding sequence is TGTGCCAGCAGCTTAGATATCCGGGACGAGCAGTACTTC.